This T cell receptor beta chain was obtained from a study of blood T cell repertoires in COVID-19. Background on the study: There were acute and convalescent COVID-19 samples, and they came from the United States, Italy and Spain. T cells, B-cell-depleted T cells, or PBMCs supplied cDNA or gDNA.

V lost 0 bases and J lost 9, with 12 bases in between. CDR3 length: 15 residues. The germline V gene encodes CDR1 SNHLY and CDR2 FYNNEI. In the study's own analysis: How many nucleated cells were present was estimated from reference gene primer amplification. TCRdb's copy holds only in-frame clones and misses some; the assay was immunoSEQ multiplex PCR. Clone size and the V and J calls come from that table; the DNA yielded D and trimming. The sample shows about 180,000 clones, more than 70% of them seen only once. Sample: peripheral blood. J is TRBJ1-6 and V is TRBV2; D not certain. This sequence originates from a man in his forties with active or convalescent COVID-19. The CDR3 spells CASSEAPGTGSPLHF. The CDR3 DNA is TGTGCCAGCAGTGAAGCCCCGGGTACGGGTTCACCCCTCCACTTT. The full variable domain, its missing parts supplied by reference TRBV2 and TRBJ1-6, is EPEVTQTPSHQVTQMGQEVILRCVPISNHLYFYWYRQILGQKVEFLVSFYNNEISEKSEIFDDQFSVERPDGSNFTLKIRSTKLEDSAMYFCASSEAPGTGSPLHFGNGTRLTVT.